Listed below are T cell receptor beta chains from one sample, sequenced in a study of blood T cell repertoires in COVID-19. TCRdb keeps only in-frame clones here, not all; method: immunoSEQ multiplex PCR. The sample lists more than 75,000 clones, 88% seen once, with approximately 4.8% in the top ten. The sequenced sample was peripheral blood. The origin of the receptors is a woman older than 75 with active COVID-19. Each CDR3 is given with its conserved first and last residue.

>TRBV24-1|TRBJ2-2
CATGTGGKAGELFF
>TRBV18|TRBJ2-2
CASSPTSSGELFF
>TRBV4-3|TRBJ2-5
CASSQGRTPRETQYF
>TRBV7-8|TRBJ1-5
CASSIAGQPQHF
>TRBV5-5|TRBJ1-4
CASSLRGGANNEKLFF
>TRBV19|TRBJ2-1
CASSKFGTAYNEQFF
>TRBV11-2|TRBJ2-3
CASSLVGNTDTQYF
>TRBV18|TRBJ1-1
CASSSSGRISEAFF
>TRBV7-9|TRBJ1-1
CASSLDRGMNTEAFF
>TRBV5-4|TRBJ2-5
CASSLTGGPGETQYF
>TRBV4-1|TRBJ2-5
CASSHRDGGTQYF
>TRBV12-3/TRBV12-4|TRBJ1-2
CASSKGQGDGYTF
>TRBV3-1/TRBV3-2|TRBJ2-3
CASSQEVRGSPRVQYF
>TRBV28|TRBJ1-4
CASRRSRRGATNEKLFF
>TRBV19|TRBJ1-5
CASTPGQDPNQPQHF
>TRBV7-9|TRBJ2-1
CASSKTNNEQFF
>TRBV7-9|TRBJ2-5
CASSGKDRVWETQYF
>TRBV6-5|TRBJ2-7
CASSSSGGPKNEQYF
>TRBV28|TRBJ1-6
CASSLPSTTPLHF
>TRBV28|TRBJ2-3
CASSHAVGRVADTQYF
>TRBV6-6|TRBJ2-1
CASSRGIDEQFF
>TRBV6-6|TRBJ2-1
CASRGGPDNEQFF
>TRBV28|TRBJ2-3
CASSSPRRGTDTQYF
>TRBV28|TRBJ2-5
CASSLWGAGGETQYF
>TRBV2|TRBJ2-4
CASSVKRAPRQGGGVAKNIQYF
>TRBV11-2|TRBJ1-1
CASSLDRGSAFF
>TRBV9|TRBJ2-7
CASSVAAGRGYEQYF
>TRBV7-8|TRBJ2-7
CASSPPLGQGSHEQYF
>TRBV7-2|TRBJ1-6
CASSLRTANYNSPLHF
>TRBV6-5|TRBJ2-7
CASILASGSKYEQYF
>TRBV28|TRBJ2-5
CASSFLAGEGLQETQYF